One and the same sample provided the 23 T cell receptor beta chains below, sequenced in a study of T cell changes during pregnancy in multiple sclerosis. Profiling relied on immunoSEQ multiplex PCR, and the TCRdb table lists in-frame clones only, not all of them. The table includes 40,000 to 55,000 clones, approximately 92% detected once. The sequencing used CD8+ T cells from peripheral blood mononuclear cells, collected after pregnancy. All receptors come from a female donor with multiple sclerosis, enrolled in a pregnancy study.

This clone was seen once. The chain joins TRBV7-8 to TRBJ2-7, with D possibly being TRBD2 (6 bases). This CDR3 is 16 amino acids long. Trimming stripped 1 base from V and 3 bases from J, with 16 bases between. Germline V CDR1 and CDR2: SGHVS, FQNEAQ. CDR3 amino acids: CASSLGPAGSFYEQYF. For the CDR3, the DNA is TGTGCCAGCAGCTTAGGGCCAGCGGGCTCTTTCTACGAGCAGTACTTC.

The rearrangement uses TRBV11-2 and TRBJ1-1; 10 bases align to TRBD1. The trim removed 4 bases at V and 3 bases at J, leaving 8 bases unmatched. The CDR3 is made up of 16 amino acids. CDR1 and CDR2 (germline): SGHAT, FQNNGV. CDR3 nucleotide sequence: TGTGCCAGCAGCTCCCCTCAAGGGACAGGGGACACTGAAGCTTTCTTT. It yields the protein CASSSPQGTGDTEAFF.

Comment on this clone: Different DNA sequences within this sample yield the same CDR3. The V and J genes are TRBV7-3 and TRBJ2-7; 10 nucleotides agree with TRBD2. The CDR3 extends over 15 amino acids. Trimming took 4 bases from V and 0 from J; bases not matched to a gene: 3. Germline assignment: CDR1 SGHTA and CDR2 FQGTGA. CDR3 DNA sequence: TGTGCCAGCAGCTATAGCGGGGGGCCCTCCTACGAGCAGTACTTC. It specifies CASSYSGGPSYEQYF.

The CDR3 DNA is TGTGCCAGCGCCCCGGGAAATGAGCAGTTCTTC. Amino acids: CASAPGNEQFF. The chain uses TRBV16 and TRBJ2-1; maybe TRBD2 (5 bases). The CDR3 length is 11 residues. The V gene lost 8 bases and the J gene lost 7 bases, with 9 bases spanning the gap. Per germline, CDR1 KGHSY and CDR2 FQNENV.

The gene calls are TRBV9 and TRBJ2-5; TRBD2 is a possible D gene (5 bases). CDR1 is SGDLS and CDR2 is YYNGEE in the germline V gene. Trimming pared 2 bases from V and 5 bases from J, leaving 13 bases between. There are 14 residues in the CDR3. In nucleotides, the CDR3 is TGTGCCAGCAGCGTGACCGGGTCGGGGGAGACCCAGTACTTC. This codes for CASSVTGSGETQYF.

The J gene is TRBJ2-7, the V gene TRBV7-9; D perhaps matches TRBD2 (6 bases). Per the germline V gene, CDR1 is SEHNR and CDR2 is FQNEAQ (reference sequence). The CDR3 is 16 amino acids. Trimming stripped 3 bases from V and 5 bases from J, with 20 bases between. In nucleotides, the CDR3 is TGTGCCAGCAGCTTCCCGGGGACTCGAGCCATCCACGAGCAGTACTTC. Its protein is CASSFPGTRAIHEQYF. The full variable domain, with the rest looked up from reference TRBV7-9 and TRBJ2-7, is DTGVSQNPRHKITKRGQNVTFRCDPISEHNRLYWYRQTLGQGPEFLTYFQNEAQLEKSRLLSDRFSAERPKGSFSTLEIQRTEQGDSAMYLCASSFPGTRAIHEQYFGPGTRLTVT.

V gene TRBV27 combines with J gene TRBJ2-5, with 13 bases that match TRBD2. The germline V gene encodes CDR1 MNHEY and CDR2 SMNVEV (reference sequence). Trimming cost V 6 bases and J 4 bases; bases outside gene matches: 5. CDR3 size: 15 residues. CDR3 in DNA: TGTGCCAGCAGCACTAGCGGGAGGGCCTCAGAGACCCAGTACTTC. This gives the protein CASSTSGRASETQYF.

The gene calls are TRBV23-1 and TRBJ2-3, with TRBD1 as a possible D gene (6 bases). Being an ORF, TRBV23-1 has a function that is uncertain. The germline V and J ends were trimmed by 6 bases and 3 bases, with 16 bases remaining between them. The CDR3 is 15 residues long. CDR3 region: CASSRADSLTDTQYF. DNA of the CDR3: TGCGCCAGCAGCAGGGCGGACAGTTTGACAGATACGCAGTATTTT.

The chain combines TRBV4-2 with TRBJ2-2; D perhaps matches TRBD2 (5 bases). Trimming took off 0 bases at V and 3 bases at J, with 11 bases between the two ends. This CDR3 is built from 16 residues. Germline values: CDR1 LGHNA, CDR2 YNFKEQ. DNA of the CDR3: TGTGCCAGCAGCCAAGATCTTCGGGGAGACACCGGGGAGCTGTTTTTT. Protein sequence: CASSQDLRGDTGELFF.

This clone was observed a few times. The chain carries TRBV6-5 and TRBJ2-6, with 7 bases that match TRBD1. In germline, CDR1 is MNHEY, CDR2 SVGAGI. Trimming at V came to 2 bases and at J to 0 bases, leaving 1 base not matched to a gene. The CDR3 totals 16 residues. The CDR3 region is CASSYAGGSGANVLTF. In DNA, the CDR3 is TGTGCCAGCAGTTACGCAGGGGGCTCTGGGGCCAACGTCCTGACTTTC.

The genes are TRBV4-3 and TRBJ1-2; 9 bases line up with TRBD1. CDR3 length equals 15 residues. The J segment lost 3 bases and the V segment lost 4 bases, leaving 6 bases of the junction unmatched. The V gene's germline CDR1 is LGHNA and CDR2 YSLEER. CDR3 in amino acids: CASSLYRGRDYGYTF. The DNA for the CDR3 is TGCGCCAGCAGCCTTTACAGGGGGCGAGACTATGGCTACACCTTC.

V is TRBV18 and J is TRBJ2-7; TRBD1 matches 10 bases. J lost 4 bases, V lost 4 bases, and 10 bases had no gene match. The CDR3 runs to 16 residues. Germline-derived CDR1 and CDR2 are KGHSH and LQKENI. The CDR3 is CASSLPRRDRGYEQYF. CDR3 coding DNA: TGTGCCAGCTCACTCCCTCGCCGGGACAGGGGATACGAGCAGTACTTC.

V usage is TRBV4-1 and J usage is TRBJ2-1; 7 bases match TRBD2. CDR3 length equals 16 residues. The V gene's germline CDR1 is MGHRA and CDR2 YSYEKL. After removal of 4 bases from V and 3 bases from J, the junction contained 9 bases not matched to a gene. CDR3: CASSPTSTSDYNEQFF. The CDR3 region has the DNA TGCGCCAGCAGCCCGACCAGTACTAGCGACTACAATGAGCAGTTCTTC.

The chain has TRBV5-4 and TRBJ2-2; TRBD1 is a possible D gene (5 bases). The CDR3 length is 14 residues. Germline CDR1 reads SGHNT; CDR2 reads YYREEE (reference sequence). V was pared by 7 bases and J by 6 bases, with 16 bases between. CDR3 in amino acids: CASGDSLKPGELFF. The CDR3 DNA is TGTGCCAGCGGAGACAGCCTGAAACCCGGGGAGCTGTTTTTT.

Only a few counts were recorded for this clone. CDR3 sequence reads: CASSDSPGGGYNEQFF. The CDR3 DNA sequence: TGTGCCAGCAGTGACTCCCCCGGGGGGGGCTACAATGAGCAGTTCTTC. The V gene is TRBV6-4, the J gene TRBJ2-1; 8 nucleotides align to TRBD2. Germline loops: CDR1 MRHNA, CDR2 SNTAGT. CDR3 length equals 16 residues. Trimming at V came to 0 bases and at J to 3 bases, leaving 4 bases not matched to a gene.

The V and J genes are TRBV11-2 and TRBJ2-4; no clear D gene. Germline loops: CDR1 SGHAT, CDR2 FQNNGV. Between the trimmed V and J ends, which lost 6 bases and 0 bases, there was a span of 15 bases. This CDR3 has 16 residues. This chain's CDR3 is CASRPIAEIAKNIQYF. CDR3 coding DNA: TGTGCCAGCAGACCTATCGCGGAGATAGCCAAAAACATTCAGTACTTC.

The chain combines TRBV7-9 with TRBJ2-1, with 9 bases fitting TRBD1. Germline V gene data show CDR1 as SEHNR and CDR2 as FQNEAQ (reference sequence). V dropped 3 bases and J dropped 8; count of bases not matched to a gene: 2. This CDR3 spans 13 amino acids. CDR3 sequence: CASSFTGGDEQFF. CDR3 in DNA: TGTGCCAGCAGCTTTACAGGGGGCGATGAGCAGTTCTTC.

The chain's CDR3 is CASSQEPRIEQYF. Written as DNA, the CDR3 is TGCGCCAGCAGCCAAGAGCCCAGGATCGAGCAGTACTTC. V gene TRBV4-3 combines with J gene TRBJ2-7; no clear D. CDR1 is LGHNA and CDR2 is YSLEER in the germline V gene. The CDR3 is 13 amino acids. Deletions cut 0 bases from V and 6 bases from J, with 9 bases between.

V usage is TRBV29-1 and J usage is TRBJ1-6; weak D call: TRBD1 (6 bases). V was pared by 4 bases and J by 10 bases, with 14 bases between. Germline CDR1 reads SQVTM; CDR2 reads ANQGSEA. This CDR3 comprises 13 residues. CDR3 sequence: CSVGAGEGSPLHF. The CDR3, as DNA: TGCAGCGTTGGGGCAGGGGAGGGCTCACCCCTCCACTTT.

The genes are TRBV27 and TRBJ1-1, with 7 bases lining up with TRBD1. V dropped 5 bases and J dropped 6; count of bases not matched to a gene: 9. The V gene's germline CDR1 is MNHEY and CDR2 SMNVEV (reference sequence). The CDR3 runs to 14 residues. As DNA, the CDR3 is TGTGCCAGCAGTCCGCTGACAGGGAAGGCTGAAGCTTTCTTT. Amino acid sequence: CASSPLTGKAEAFF.

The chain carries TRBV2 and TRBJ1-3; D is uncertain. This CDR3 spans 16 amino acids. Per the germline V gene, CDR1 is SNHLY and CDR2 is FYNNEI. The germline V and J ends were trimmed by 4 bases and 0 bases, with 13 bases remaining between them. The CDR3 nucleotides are TGTGCCAGCAGTGGGTCAGGCCGAAGCTCTGGAAACACCATATATTTT. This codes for CASSGSGRSSGNTIYF.

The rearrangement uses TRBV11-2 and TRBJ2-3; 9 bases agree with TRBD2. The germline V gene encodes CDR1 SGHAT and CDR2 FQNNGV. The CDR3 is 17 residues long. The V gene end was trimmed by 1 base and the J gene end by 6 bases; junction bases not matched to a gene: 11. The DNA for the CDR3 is TGTGCCAGCAGCTTAGTTGGGCGGGGGGGCCTGAAGGATACGCAGTATTTT. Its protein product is CASSLVGRGGLKDTQYF.

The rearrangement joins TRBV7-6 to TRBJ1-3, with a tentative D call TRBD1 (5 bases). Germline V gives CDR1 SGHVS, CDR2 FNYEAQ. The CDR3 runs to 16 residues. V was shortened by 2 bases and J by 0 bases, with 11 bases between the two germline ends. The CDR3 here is CASSLWGSSSGNTIYF. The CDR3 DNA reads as TGTGCCAGCAGCTTATGGGGCAGTAGCTCTGGAAACACCATATATTTT.